These 17 T cell receptor beta chains came from one sample sequenced in a study of tumor-infiltrating lymphocytes in primary liver carcinoma. Synthesis of TCR beta cDNA was carried out from about 500 ng total RNA with a constant-region primer. Libraries covering TCR beta were generated through three nested multiplex PCR rounds (using a slightly modified ARM-PCR). In the first two PCR rounds, TRBV1-TRBV30 forward primers were paired with a C-beta reverse primer, and each round lasted roughly 10 cycles. TCRdb re-analysed the multiplex PCR reads in MiXCR, keeping a single row per CDR3 protein. The data contain 100,000 or so distinct CDR3 sequences, approximately 80% of them singletons. Unsorted bulk tissue of about 18-34 mg yielded co-extracted RNA and DNA. Sequences were obtained from liver tumor tissue from sampling region 3. Subset indicated: tumor region T3, left-lateral pole. Source of these receptors: a man aged 35 to 55 with primary liver carcinoma and hepatitis B virus infection.

As concerns this clonotype: The junction shows a germline mismatch at one end, possibly a read error. This chain joins TRBV12-3 or TRBV12-4 and TRBJ1-2; 10 bases are a match to TRBD1. CDR3 length: 12 amino acids. The CDR3 here is CSIGQGVGGYTF. CDR3 in DNA: TGTTCCATCGGACAGGGGGTCGGTGGCTACACTTTC.

A remark on this clonotype: Compared with germline, one end of the junction differs, possibly owing to a read error. The rearrangement uses TRBV14 and TRBJ2-5; D is possibly TRBD2 (5 bases). The length of the CDR3 is 13 residues. Germline CDR1 reads SGHDN; CDR2 reads FVKESK. CDR3 in DNA: TGTACCAGCAACCGATTGCGGGCTCAGACCCAGTACTTC. Protein sequence: CTSNRLRAQTQYF.

This clonotype has only a few counts. Germline and junction disagree at one end, which may indicate a read error. The V and J genes are TRBV9 and TRBJ1-1, with D unclear. In germline, CDR1 is SGDLS, CDR2 YYNGEE. The CDR3 sequence is 13 residues long. The CDR3 loop reads CVSSSRSDTEAFF. CDR3 coding DNA: TGTGTCAGCAGCAGCAGGAGTGACACTGAAGCTTTCTTT.

This clonotype was observed once. J is TRBJ1-5 and V is TRBV6-1; D is perhaps TRBD1 or TRBD2 (5 bases each). The J call may be mistaken, given a closer DNA end match to TRBJ2-3. Germline V CDR1 and CDR2: MNHNS, SASEGT. The CDR3 length is 14 residues. The CDR3 sequence is CASSLQEATQPQYF. DNA for the CDR3: TGTGCCAGCAGTCTACAGGAGGCCACTCAGCCTCAGTATTTT.

The chain combines TRBV12-3 or TRBV12-4 with TRBJ2-5; TRBD1 matches 7 bases. The CDR3 contains 13 residues. V lost 6 bases to trimming and J lost 9 bases; unmatched junction nucleotides: 10. CDR3 nucleotide sequence: TGTGCCAGCAGCCGAAACGGGACAGATGCCCAGTACTTC. The encoded protein is CASSRNGTDAQYF.

This clonotype was counted a few times. This chain joins TRBV14 and TRBJ2-3; 8 bases align to TRBD1. V gave up 6 bases and J gave up 5 bases; unmatched junction bases: 13. CDR1 is SGHDN, CDR2 FVKESK, per germline. The CDR3 length is 16 residues. The CDR3 coding sequence is TGTGCCAGCAGACAACGACAGGGGAGAGGGATAGATACGCAGTATTTT. Translation: CASRQRQGRGIDTQYF.

Regarding this clonotype: The CDR3 does not end in the conserved phenylalanine or tryptophan, so this is likely a read error. The V gene is TRBV29-1, the J gene TRBJ1-1, with 9 bases aligning to TRBD1. CDR3 length: 13 residues. Germline-derived CDR1 and CDR2 are SQVTM and ANQGSEA. The ends lost 3 bases at V and 6 bases at J; junction bases unmatched: 5. The CDR3 bases are TGCAGCGTTGAGGGACAGGGAGTCCCTGAAGCTTTCTTG. The encoded protein is CSVEGQGVPEAFL.

With respect to this clonotype: Germline is not matched at one junction end, which may reflect a read error. This chain links TRBV12-3 or TRBV12-4 with TRBJ1-4; D is uncertain. This CDR3 is 13 amino acids long. The CDR3 DNA sequence: TGTGCCAGCAGTTTATCTGGTTTGGGAAAACTGTTATTT. This gives the protein CASSLSGLGKLLF.

In this sample, this clonotype turned up a few times. With a much larger clone just one base away, this may be a read error. The chain couples TRBV28 to TRBJ2-5, with TRBD2 identical over 13 bases. Germline CDR1 and CDR2: MDHEN and SYDVKM. With 5 bases clipped from V and 5 bases from J, the junction kept 8 bases outside the gene matches. The CDR3 has 16 amino acids. CDR3 residues: CASSPGLAGAGETQYF. The CDR3 DNA reads as TGTGCCAGCAGTCCTGGACTAGCGGGAGCTGGTGAGACCCAGTACTTC.

On this clonotype itself: One junction end disagrees with the germline gene, perhaps due to a read error. V gene TRBV4-2 combines with J gene TRBJ2-5, with 10 bases fitting TRBD2. Germline loops: CDR1 LGHNA, CDR2 YNFKEQ. CDR3 length equals 18 residues. The DNA of the CDR3 is TGTACCAGCAGCCATGTAGGTCTGGAACTAGCGGGACAAGAGGCCCAGTACTTC. Its translation is CTSSHVGLELAGQEAQYF.

About this clonotype itself: The junction and the germline gene differ at one end; a read error may be behind it. The chain links TRBV5-4 to TRBJ2-5; weak D call: TRBD2 (5 bases). Germline CDR1 and CDR2: SGHNT and YYREEE (reference sequence). This CDR3 contains 15 residues. The CDR3 spells CATSLIGSLGETQCF. CDR3 nucleotides: TGTGCCACCAGCTTGATTGGGTCTCTCGGGGAGACCCAGTGCTTC.

In the case of this clonotype: Sequence at one end of the junction differs from germline and may be a read error. V and J are TRBV7-8 and TRBJ2-7; D ambiguous. The CDR3 totals 13 residues. The germline CDR1 and CDR2 sequences are SGHVS and FQNEAQ. The CDR3 DNA reads TGTGCCAGTAGCTTGACCCTCAACTACGAGCAGTACTTC. It translates to CASSLTLNYEQYF.

The chain couples TRBV5-4 to TRBJ2-1; no clear D. V lost 3 bases, J lost 0 bases, and 13 bases lay in between. This CDR3 is 16 amino acids long. The germline V gene has CDR1 SGHNT and CDR2 YYREEE (reference sequence). CDR3 DNA sequence: TGTGCCAGCAGCTCCATTGCGGCCAGCTCCTACAATGAGCAGTTCTTC. It yields the protein CASSSIAASSYNEQFF.

A word on this clonotype: This is likely a read error, given that the CDR3 carries no conserved phenylalanine or tryptophan at its end. The chain combines TRBV6-9 with TRBJ2-5; perhaps TRBD1 as D (6 bases). The CDR3 is 16 amino acids. With 5 bases removed from V and 5 bases from J, the gap between germline ends came to 21 bases. Germline V gene data show CDR1 as MNHGY and CDR2 as SVAAGI. The CDR3 sequence is CASSPPRGGSKETQYL. For the CDR3, the DNA is TGTGCCAGCAGTCCTCCCAGGGGCGGATCGAAGGAGACCCAGTACCTC.

The chain joins TRBV29-1 to TRBJ1-5; 7 bases are a match to TRBD1. CDR3 size: 12 residues. The germline V gene has CDR1 SQVTM and CDR2 ANQGSEA. Here the CDR3 DNA reads TGCACCGTGGTGACAGGGAATCAGCCCCAGCATTTT. Translation: CTVVTGNQPQHF.

Comment on this clonotype: At one end the junction does not follow the germline gene, possibly because of a read error. The J gene is TRBJ2-3, the V gene TRBV6-5, with 12 bases matching TRBD2. This CDR3 is 15 amino acids long. Germline loops: CDR1 MNHEY, CDR2 SVGAGI. CDR3 sequence reads: CASIPGLAGTYTQYF. CDR3 DNA: TGTGCCAGCATCCCAGGACTAGCGGGAACATATACACAGTATTTT.

Note on this clonotype: Since a much larger clone is just one base distant, this may be a read error. The V call is TRBV5-1, the J call TRBJ1-1; the D gene is possibly TRBD1 (5 bases). CDR1 and CDR2 from the germline V gene are SGHRS and YFSETQ. This CDR3 comprises 16 residues. CDR3 residues: CASSPSWGTMNTESFF. The DNA for the CDR3 is TGCGCCAGCAGTCCTTCTTGGGGCACGATGAACACTGAATCTTTCTTT.